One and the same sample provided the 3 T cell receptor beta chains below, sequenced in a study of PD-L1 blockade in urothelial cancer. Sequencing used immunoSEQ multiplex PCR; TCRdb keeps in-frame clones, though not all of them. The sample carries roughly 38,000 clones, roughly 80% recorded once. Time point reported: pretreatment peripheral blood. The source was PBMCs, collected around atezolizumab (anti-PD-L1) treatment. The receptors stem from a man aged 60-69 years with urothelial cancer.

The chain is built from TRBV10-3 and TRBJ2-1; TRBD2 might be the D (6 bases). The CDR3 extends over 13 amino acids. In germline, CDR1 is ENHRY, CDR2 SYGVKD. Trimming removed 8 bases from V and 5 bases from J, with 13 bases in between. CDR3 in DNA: TGTGCCATCCGACCCTCGGGGGACAATGAGCAGTTCTTC. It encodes CAIRPSGDNEQFF.

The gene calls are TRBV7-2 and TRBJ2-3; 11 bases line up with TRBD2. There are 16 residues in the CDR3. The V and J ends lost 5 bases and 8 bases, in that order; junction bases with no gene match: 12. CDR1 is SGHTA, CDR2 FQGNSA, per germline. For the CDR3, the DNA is TGTGCCAGCAGCCTAACTAGCGGGGGCCATCTAGGTACGCAGTATTTT. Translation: CASSLTSGGHLGTQYF. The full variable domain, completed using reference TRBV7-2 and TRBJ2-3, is GAGVSQSPSNKVTEKGKDVELRCDPISGHTALYWYRQSLGQGLEFLIYFQGNSAPDKSGLPSDRFSAERTGGSVSTLTIQRTQQEDSAVYLCASSLTSGGHLGTQYFGPGTRLTVL.

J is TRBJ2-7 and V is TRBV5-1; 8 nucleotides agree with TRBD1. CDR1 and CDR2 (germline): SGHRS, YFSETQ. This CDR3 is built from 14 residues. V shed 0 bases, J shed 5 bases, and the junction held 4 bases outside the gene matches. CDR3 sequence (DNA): TGCGCCAGCAGCTTGGGGACAGGGAACCACGAGCAGTACTTC. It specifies CASSLGTGNHEQYF.